This T cell receptor beta chain was observed in a study of T cells after yellow fever vaccination (dated by TCRdb to about 2019). As for the study more broadly: Libraries from fractions with low cell numbers were prepared with the SMART-Seq v4 Ultra Low Input RNA kit. To follow T-cell clones before and after both primary and booster YFV17D yellow fever vaccination, bulk TCR alpha and beta repertoires underwent longitudinal sequencing. The cohort comprised two healthy male donors, one aged 18 to 30 and one aged 30 to 40 years. Bulk PBMC replicates and cell subsets were isolated from blood drawn at multiple timepoints before and after both primary and secondary immunization.

TCR cDNA was synthesized by 5'RACE template switching, which introduced a universal primer site and unique molecular identifiers. Priming of cDNA synthesis was performed from both the TCR alpha and TCR beta constant segments. Two PCR steps were used to amplify libraries, with sample barcodes and sequencing adapters being added in the second step. Sequencing of the libraries was done on either Illumina HiSeq 2500 (2x100 bp) or NovaSeq (2x150 bp). The paper's processing steps were these. Reads were demultiplexed and collapsed into UMI consensus sequences with MIGEC, and V(D)J alignment was performed with MiXCR. Vaccine-responding clonotypes were defined with edgeR using replicate PBMC samples, requiring FDR below 0.01 and a log2 fold change above 5 up to day 15. CD4 or CD8 identity was assigned to each bulk clonotype according to whether the clonotype was present at higher abundance in the sequenced CD4 repertoire or the sequenced CD8 repertoire. The public sequencing data were trimmed at Q25 with fastp and processed into clonotypes with MiXCR by TCRdb, which kept only in-frame beta chains. Under each unique CDR3 protein, matching rows form one entry showing the most common genes and DNA. TCRdb, not the original authors, processed these V and J calls. This sample holds over 200,000 distinct CDR3 sequences; 6% to 8% were observed only once. Clones ranked in the top ten supply 1% to 1.2% of the sample.

The sample's treatment or condition label, decoded: live attenuated yellow fever vaccine strain. PBMCs were isolated from peripheral blood using a standard Ficoll-Paque protocol. Dynabeads CD4 and CD8 positive selection kits were used to isolate CD4 and CD8 T-cell fractions. TriZol was used to extract RNA from bulk PBMCs, CD4 and CD8 fractions, and dextramer-positive and dextramer-negative fractions. A remark on this clonotype: Its antigen specificity is not known. No base quality information exists; no much larger clone differs at one position.

Trimming takes 5 bases off V and 1 base off J; junction bases not matched to a gene: 6. Per the germline V gene, SGHTA is the CDR1 and FQGNSA is the CDR2. Including the terminal cysteine and phenylalanine, the CDR3 comprises 15 residues. The CDR3 DNA has 45 bases and is translated from base 1. Study-wide findings and limitations: Because only a couple of donors were included in the study, the extent to which the findings can be generalized is limited. Computational filtering was required because FACS-sorted repertoires could contain abundant contaminating clonotypes from the bulk population. After the booster, most clones that had expanded after primary vaccination were detected again (over 95% of CD4 and 88% of CD8), suggesting broad maintenance of memory. The secondary T-cell response was found to be weaker but faster than the primary response, with a peak reached on day 5 rather than on day 15. A small share of clonotypes occurred in both CD4 and CD8 compartments, likely arising from convergent recombination.

This receptor chain uses TRBV7-2 and TRBJ2-5; 8 bases in between match TRBD1. The receptor was derived from a man aged 30 to 45 who received the YFV17D yellow fever vaccine. The specimen comprised CD4+ T cells sorted from PBMCs, sampled on the day of the yellow fever booster vaccination. This receptor carries the CDR3 CASSPGQGGQETQYF. Read as DNA, the sequence is TGTGCCAGCAGCCCCGGACAGGGCGGCCAAGAGACCCAGTACTTC.